Reported below is one T cell receptor beta chain. The data belong to a study of blood T cell repertoires in COVID-19. Study-wide background: The United States, Italy and Spain provided the acute and convalescent COVID-19 samples.

The table came from immunoSEQ multiplex PCR; TCRdb's copy has only in-frame clones and leaves some out. The sample shows around 380,000 clones, about 89% of them seen only once. Assignments of participants to cohorts depended upon their own reported clinical history. This receptor was obtained from a young man who had recovered from COVID-19. Sequences were obtained from PBMCs or T cells enriched from blood (not recorded which).

CDR3 DNA: TGTGCCAGCAGCCCCCCGCAACAGGGGGTGCTCTATGGCTACACCTTC. Protein product: CASSPPQQGVLYGYTF. This rearrangement joins TRBV7-9 to TRBJ1-2, with TRBD1 matching 8 bases. The length of the CDR3 is 16 residues. The V segment lost 5 bases and the J segment 4 bases; nucleotides outside the gene matches: 12. The germline CDR1 and CDR2 sequences are SEHNR and FQNEAQ (reference sequence).